This TCR beta chain was obtained from a study of blood T cell repertoires in COVID-19 (dated by TCRdb to 2019 to 2021). Regarding the complete study: The collaborator samples originated in the United States, Italy and Spain and spanned the acute and convalescent phases of COVID-19. The material from the prospective study consisted of cDNA or gDNA derived from T cells, B-cell-depleted T cells, or PBMCs. Subjects who had been exposed to COVID-19, were actively infected with it, or had recovered from it provided the deeply sampled blood TCRbeta repertoires that made up the dataset. The repertoires were released in a freely available public database meant as a resource for research on the immune response to SARS-CoV-2. Samples came from the ongoing ImmuneRACE study (first 160 participants) plus 1,254 subjects from 6 global collaborators. A de-identified subject ID, COVID-19 status, age in years and sex were almost always included in the sample metadata. Where HLA class I and class II types were available, the types were taken from metadata supplied by the sample provider, not from assay-based typing. The full study reports these points: Clinical and demographic metadata were provided uncurated, with the amount varying by source and participant.

One collaborating source in Seattle enrolled patients during active infection and followed them longitudinally through the course of disease. Each collaborating institution followed its own protocols to collect whole blood in K2EDTA tubes. For TCRbeta analysis, collaborators shipped samples as frozen whole blood, isolated PBMCs, or DNA extracted from either of those sample types. The immunoSEQ Assay, a bias-controlled multiplex PCR, was used to amplify TCRbeta CDR3 regions from genomic DNA. Per the source publication's procedure: The number of nucleated cells in each sample was estimated from the amplification of reference gene primers within the assay. To quantify the absolute abundance of each unique TCRbeta CDR3 rearrangement, sequence reads were collapsed and filtered. For each sample, productive Simpson clonality was calculated by taking the square root of Simpson's diversity index across productive rearrangements. The table comes from immuneACCESS by way of TCRdb, which keeps in-frame sequences with V and J called. Part of the clones is missing from these tables; in studies checked, under half for an unresolved V gene and the rest for unknown reasons. That table is the source of V, J and clone size, and D and trimming were worked out from the DNA. The table for this sample lists over 150,000 clones; roughly 88% of them were counted only once. The biggest ten clones account for around 7% of the sample.

From V the trimming removes 4 bases and from J it removes 5 bases, while the gene matches leave 5 bases of the junction unaccounted for. The CDR1 and CDR2 encoded by the germline V gene are SGHTA and FQGNSA. From the cysteine through the phenylalanine, the CDR3 covers 15 amino acids. Only the CDR3 DNA is retained, 45 bases long and in frame from the first base. About this clone: Its antigen specificity is not known. Per-base qualities were not stored, and no clone one base away is much larger.

Recombination joined TRBV7-2 with TRBJ2-1, with 10 middle bases fitting TRBD2. This sequence was found in a woman in her thirties or forties with COVID-19, enrolled during active disease. Specimen: peripheral blood. The bases read TGTGCCAGCAGCTCAACTAGCGGGAACCACAATGAGCAGTTCTTC. Its translation reads: CASSSTSGNHNEQFF.